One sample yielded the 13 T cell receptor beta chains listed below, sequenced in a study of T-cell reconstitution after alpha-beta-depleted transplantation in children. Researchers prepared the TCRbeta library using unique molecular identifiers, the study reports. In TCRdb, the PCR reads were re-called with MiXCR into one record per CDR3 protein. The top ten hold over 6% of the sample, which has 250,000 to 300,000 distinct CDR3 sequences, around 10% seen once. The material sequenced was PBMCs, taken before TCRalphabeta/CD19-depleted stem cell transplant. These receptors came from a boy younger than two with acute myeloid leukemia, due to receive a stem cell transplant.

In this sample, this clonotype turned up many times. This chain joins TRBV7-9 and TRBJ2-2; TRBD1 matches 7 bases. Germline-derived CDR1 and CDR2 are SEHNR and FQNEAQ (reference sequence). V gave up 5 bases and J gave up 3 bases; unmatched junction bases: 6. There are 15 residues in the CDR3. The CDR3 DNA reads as TGTGCCAGCAGCCCCGACAGGGATCACACCGGGGAGCTGTTTTTT. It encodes CASSPDRDHTGELFF. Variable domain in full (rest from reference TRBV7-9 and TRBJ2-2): DTGVSQNPRHKITKRGQNVTFRCDPISEHNRLYWYRQTLGQGPEFLTYFQNEAQLEKSRLLSDRFSAERPKGSFSTLEIQRTEQGDSAMYLCASSPDRDHTGELFFGEGSRLTVL.

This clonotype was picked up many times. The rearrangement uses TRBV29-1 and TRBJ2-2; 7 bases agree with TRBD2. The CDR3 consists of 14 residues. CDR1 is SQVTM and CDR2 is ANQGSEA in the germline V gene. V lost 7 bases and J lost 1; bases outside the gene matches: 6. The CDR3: CSARPGGNTGELFF. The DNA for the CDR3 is TGCAGCGCTCGGCCGGGGGGGAACACCGGGGAGCTGTTTTTT.

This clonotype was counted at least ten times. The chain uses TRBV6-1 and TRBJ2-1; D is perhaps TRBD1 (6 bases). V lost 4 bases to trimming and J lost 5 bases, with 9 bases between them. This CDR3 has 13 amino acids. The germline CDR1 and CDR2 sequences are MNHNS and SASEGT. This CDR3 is CASSVHRDNEQFF. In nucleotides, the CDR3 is TGTGCCAGCAGTGTCCACAGGGACAATGAGCAGTTCTTC.

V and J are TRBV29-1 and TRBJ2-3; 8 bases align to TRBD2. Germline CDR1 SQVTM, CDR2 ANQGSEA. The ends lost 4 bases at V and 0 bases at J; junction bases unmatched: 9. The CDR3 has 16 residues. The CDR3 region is CSVGGISGTSTDTQYF. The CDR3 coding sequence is TGCAGCGTTGGGGGGATTAGCGGGACTAGCACAGATACGCAGTATTTT.

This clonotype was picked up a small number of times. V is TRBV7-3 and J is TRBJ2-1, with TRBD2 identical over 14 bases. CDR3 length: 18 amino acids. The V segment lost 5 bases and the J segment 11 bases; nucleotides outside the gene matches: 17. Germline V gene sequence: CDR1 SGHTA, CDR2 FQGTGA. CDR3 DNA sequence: TGTGCCAGCAGCCACGGCAAGTTAGGGACTAGCGGGAGTAGGAAGCAGTTCTTC. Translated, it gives CASSHGKLGTSGSRKQFF. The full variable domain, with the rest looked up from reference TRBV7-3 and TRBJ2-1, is GAGVSQTPSNKVTEKGKYVELRCDPISGHTALYWYRQSLGQGPEFLIYFQGTGAADDSGLPNDRFFAVRPEGSVSTLKIQRTERGDSAVYLCASSHGKLGTSGSRKQFFGPGTRLTVL.

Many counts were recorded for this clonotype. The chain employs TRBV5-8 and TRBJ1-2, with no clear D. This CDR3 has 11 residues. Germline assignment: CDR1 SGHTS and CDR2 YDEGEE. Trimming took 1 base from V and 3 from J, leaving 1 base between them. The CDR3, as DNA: TGTGCCAGCAGCTTGTACTATGGCTACACCTTC. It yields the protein CASSLYYGYTF.

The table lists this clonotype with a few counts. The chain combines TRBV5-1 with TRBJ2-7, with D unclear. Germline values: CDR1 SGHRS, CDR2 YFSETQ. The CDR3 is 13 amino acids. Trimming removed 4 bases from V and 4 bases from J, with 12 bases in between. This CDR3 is CASSPTPDYEQYF. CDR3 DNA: TGCGCCAGCAGCCCAACTCCCGATTACGAGCAGTACTTC.

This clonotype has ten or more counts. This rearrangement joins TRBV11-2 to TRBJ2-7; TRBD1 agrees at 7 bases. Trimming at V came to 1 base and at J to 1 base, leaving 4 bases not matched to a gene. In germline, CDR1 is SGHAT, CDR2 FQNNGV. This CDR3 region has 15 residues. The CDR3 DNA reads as TGTGCCAGCAGCTTAGTGTGGGACAGTTCCTACGAGCAGTACTTC. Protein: CASSLVWDSSYEQYF.

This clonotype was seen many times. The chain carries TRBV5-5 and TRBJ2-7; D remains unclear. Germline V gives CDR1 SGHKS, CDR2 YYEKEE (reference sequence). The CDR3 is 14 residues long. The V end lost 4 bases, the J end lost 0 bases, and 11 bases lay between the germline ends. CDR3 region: CASSPSWGSYEQYF. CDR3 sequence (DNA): TGTGCCAGCAGCCCGAGCTGGGGCTCCTACGAGCAGTACTTC.

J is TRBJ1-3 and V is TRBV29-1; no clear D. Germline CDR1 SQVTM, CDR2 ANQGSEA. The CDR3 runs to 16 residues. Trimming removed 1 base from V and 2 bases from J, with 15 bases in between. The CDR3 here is CSVEVPHRGAGNTIYF. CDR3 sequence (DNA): TGCAGCGTTGAAGTTCCCCACCGGGGAGCTGGAAACACCATATATTTT.

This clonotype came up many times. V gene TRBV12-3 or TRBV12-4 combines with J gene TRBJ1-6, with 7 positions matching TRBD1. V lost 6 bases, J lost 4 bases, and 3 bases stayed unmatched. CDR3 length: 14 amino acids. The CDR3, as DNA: TGTGCCAGCAGCTTGGGACAGTATAATTCACCCCTCCACTTT. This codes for CASSLGQYNSPLHF.

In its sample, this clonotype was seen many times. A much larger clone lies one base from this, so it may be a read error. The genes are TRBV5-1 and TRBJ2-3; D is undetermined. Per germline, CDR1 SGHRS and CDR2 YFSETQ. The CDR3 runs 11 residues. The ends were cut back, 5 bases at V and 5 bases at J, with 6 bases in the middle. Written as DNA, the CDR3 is TGCGCCAGCAGATTCGGAGATACGCAGTATTTT. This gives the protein CASRFGDTQYF.

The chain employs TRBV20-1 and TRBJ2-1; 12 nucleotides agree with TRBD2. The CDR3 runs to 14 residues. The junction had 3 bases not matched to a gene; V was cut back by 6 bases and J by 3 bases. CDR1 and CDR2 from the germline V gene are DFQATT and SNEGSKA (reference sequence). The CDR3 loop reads CSARTSGNYNEQFF. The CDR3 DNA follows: TGCAGTGCGCGGACTAGCGGGAACTACAATGAGCAGTTCTTC.